What follows are 6 T cell receptor beta chains derived from one specimen sequenced in a study of T cell changes during pregnancy in multiple sclerosis. Sequenced by immunoSEQ multiplex PCR; TCRdb stores in-frame clones only, minus some. The sample consists of 95,000 to 100,000 clones, about 90% of them appearing once. The material sequenced was peripheral blood, taken in the second trimester of pregnancy. Every receptor here comes from a female donor with multiple sclerosis, enrolled in a pregnancy study.

The chain uses TRBV28 and TRBJ2-7; TRBD2 matches at 7 bases. V was pared by 2 bases and J by 7 bases, with 8 bases of the junction left unmatched. Germline assignment: CDR1 MDHEN and CDR2 SYDVKM. CDR3 size: 14 residues. This CDR3 reads CASSLGAGAGEQYF. The CDR3 DNA follows: TGTGCCAGCAGTTTAGGGGCGGGAGCGGGGGAGCAGTACTTC.

This chain uses TRBV28 with TRBJ2-7, with 8 bases matching TRBD2. The CDR3 is 15 amino acids. CDR1 is MDHEN, CDR2 SYDVKM, per germline. V was pared by 4 bases and J by 4 bases, with 9 bases of the junction left unmatched. The CDR3 protein is CASSSPRLALYEQYF. DNA for the CDR3: TGTGCCAGCAGTTCTCCCCGACTAGCGTTGTACGAGCAGTACTTC.

V gene TRBV27 combines with J gene TRBJ1-3; D ambiguous. The germline V and J ends were trimmed by 5 bases and 0 bases, with 11 bases remaining between them. The germline V gene has CDR1 MNHEY and CDR2 SMNVEV (reference sequence). The CDR3 is 15 residues long. The CDR3, as DNA: TGTGCCAGCAGTCCCACTACCGGCTCTGGAAACACCATATATTTT. Translation: CASSPTTGSGNTIYF.

This clone was seen only once. The chain links TRBV5-1 to TRBJ2-3, with 13 bases that match TRBD2. V dropped 0 bases and J dropped 0; count of bases not matched to a gene: 4. The CDR3 totals 18 residues. Germline V gene lookup returns CDR1 SGHRS and CDR2 YFSETQ. The CDR3 is CASSLAGTSGASTDTQYF. The CDR3 DNA reads TGCGCCAGCAGCTTGGCCGGGACTAGCGGGGCGAGCACAGATACGCAGTATTTT.

The chain combines TRBV7-3 with TRBJ2-6; possibly TRBD1 for D (7 bases). Per germline, CDR1 SGHTA and CDR2 FQGTGA. Trimming cost V 5 bases and J 4 bases, with 12 bases left between them. This CDR3 comprises 15 residues. CDR3: CASSQGGRGANVLTF. The CDR3 DNA reads as TGTGCCAGCAGCCAGGGGGGCCGCGGGGCCAACGTCCTGACTTTC. The full variable domain, rest sourced from reference TRBV7-3 and TRBJ2-6, is GAGVSQTPSNKVTEKGKYVELRCDPISGHTALYWYRQSLGQGPEFLIYFQGTGAADDSGLPNDRFFAVRPEGSVSTLKIQRTERGDSAVYLCASSQGGRGANVLTFGAGSRLTVL.

The sample holds one count of this clone. The rearrangement uses TRBV6-5 and TRBJ2-3, with no clear D. V lost 5 bases, J lost 0 bases, and 6 bases lay in between. This CDR3 is 13 amino acids long. Germline V lookup: CDR1 MNHEY, CDR2 SVGAGI. This CDR3 reads CASSQTSTDTQYF. The DNA for the CDR3 is TGTGCCAGCAGTCAGACTAGCACAGATACGCAGTATTTT.